This T cell receptor (beta chain) was obtained from a study of T cell repertoires in cytomegalovirus infection. The overall study: Through public TCR beta signatures, both CMV infection and matching HLA type were indicated.

TCRdb re-analysed the reads in MiXCR, keeping a single row per CDR3 protein. Of 230,000 or so distinct CDR3 sequences in the sample, over 15% were seen once. Trimming at V came to 5 bases and at J to 3 bases, leaving 8 bases not matched to a gene. Germline CDR1 is SEHNR and CDR2 is FQNEAQ (reference sequence). The CDR3 has 15 residues. Findings and caveats of the study: Predominance within the ex vivo response was attributable to HLA-C-restricted CMV-specific TCR beta clonotypes.

As for this clonotype: What it recognizes is unknown.

Source material: CD8+ T cells from PBMCs. This rearrangement joins TRBV7-9 to TRBJ2-7; TRBD1 agrees at 9 bases. This TCR was recovered from a human donor in good health (CMV status not recorded). Some clones in this sample may be carry-over from other donors' samples. The CDR3 coding sequence is TGTGCCAGCAGCCCGGGACAGGGCGTTTTCTACGAGCAGTACTTC. Its protein is CASSPGQGVFYEQYF.